These 2 T cell receptor beta chains originate from one sample sequenced in a study of blood T cell repertoires in COVID-19. TCRdb's table, derived via immunoSEQ multiplex PCR, lists solely in-frame clones and lacks some. The sample holds around 250,000 clones; about 80% are singletons and the top ten take approximately 1.8%. The sequencing sample was made of peripheral blood. The source of these receptors is a man between 25 and 39 years old who had recovered from COVID-19.

The chain has TRBV19 and TRBJ2-5; tentative D call: TRBD2 (6 bases). Trimming left V 6 bases short and J 2 bases short, with 25 bases between. This CDR3 spans 18 amino acids. Germline V gene data show CDR1 as LNHDA and CDR2 as SQIVND (reference sequence). CDR3 loop: CASSNQMGSSVDQETQYF. The CDR3 DNA sequence: TGTGCCAGTAGCAACCAGATGGGCTCTAGCGTGGATCAAGAGACCCAGTACTTC. The full variable domain, in which reference TRBV19 and TRBJ2-5 provide the parts outside the CDR3, is DGGITQSPKYLFRKEGQNVTLSCEQNLNHDAMYWYRQDPGQGLRLIYYSQIVNDFQKGDIAEGYSVSREKKESFPLTVTSAQKNPTAFYLCASSNQMGSSVDQETQYFGPGTRLLVL.

The J gene is TRBJ1-2, the V gene TRBV9; D gene unclear. Trimming pared 3 bases from V and 9 bases from J, leaving 18 bases between. Germline CDR1 reads SGDLS; CDR2 reads YYNGEE. The CDR3 is 14 residues long. The DNA for the CDR3 is TGTGCCAGCAGCGCCCGGTCTTCTATCGCTAGCTACACCTTC. Residues: CASSARSSIASYTF.